Following are 21 T cell receptor beta chains from one sample sequenced in a study of blood T cell repertoires in COVID-19. Here immunoSEQ multiplex PCR was the method, and the copy in TCRdb shows in-frame clones only, minus some. The table shows 80,000 to 90,000 clones, with around 86% occurring only once. The specimen was peripheral blood. The source is a woman in her 70s with acute or convalescent COVID-19.

CDR3 nucleotide sequence: TGTGCCAGCAGTCTCCCGGGACAGGGGGCGTATGGCTACACCTTC. This encodes CASSLPGQGAYGYTF. The chain is built from TRBV28 and TRBJ1-2; TRBD1 matches at 12 bases. V dropped 5 bases and J dropped 5; count of bases not matched to a gene: 6. CDR3 length equals 15 residues. From germline, CDR1 is MDHEN and CDR2 SYDVKM.

This chain uses TRBV10-2 with TRBJ1-6; a possible D gene is TRBD1 (5 bases). The V end lost 4 bases, the J end lost 11 bases, and 15 bases lay between the germline ends. Per the germline V gene, CDR1 is WSHSY and CDR2 is SAAADI. The CDR3 has 14 amino acids. CDR3 DNA: TGCGCCAGCAGTGCGACAGTGGTAGGTGCACCCCTCCACTTT. Amino acid sequence: CASSATVVGAPLHF.

The CDR3 is CASSAQDRGWNEQFF. Written as DNA, the CDR3 is TGTGCCAGCAGCGCCCAGGACAGGGGATGGAATGAGCAGTTCTTC. The genes are TRBV11-3 and TRBJ2-1, with 9 bases fitting TRBD1. Germline lookup yields CDR1 SGHNT and CDR2 YENEEA. The CDR3 is 15 amino acids. V was clipped by 5 bases and J by 7 bases; unmatched bases: 9.

V and J are TRBV6-5 and TRBJ2-7, with a weak D call TRBD1 (6 bases). The CDR3 extends over 12 amino acids. Trimming took 6 bases from V and 3 from J, leaving 9 bases between them. The germline V gene has CDR1 MNHEY and CDR2 SVGAGI. Here the CDR3 reads CASRDSHYEQYF. Written as DNA, the CDR3 is TGTGCCAGCAGGGACAGCCACTACGAGCAGTACTTC.

The chain links TRBV3-1 (or the pseudogene TRBV3-2) to TRBJ1-1, with a tentative D call TRBD1 (5 bases). Germline CDR1 LGHDT, CDR2 YNNKEL (reference sequence). CDR3 length: 14 residues. V gave up 0 bases and J gave up 9 bases, with 14 bases separating them. CDR3 bases: TGTGCCAGCAGCCAAGATCCGAGGGACTTTCAAGCTTTCTTT. Its translation is CASSQDPRDFQAFF.

This chain connects TRBV28 to TRBJ2-1, with a possible D match to TRBD1 (6 bases). The V end was cut by 7 bases, the J end by 7 bases, with 11 bases between. This CDR3 spans 12 amino acids. Germline values: CDR1 MDHEN, CDR2 SYDVKM. In DNA form, the CDR3 reads TGTGCCAGCACAGGGGATAAAAATGAGCAGTTCTTC. This encodes CASTGDKNEQFF. The full variable domain, rest sourced from reference TRBV28 and TRBJ2-1, is DVKVTQSSRYLVKRTGEKVFLECVQDMDHENMFWYRQDPGLGLRLIYFSYDVKMKEKGDIPEGYSVSREKKERFSLILESASTNQTSMYLCASTGDKNEQFFGPGTRLTVL.

The chain is built from TRBV7-2 and TRBJ2-5; 11 bases agree with TRBD2. This CDR3 is 17 amino acids long. Germline V gene lookup returns CDR1 SGHTA and CDR2 FQGNSA. J lost 0 bases, V lost 4 bases, and 7 bases had no gene match. The CDR3 loop is CASSSTSGGLYQETQYF. The CDR3 DNA reads TGTGCCAGCAGCTCTACTAGCGGGGGCCTCTACCAAGAGACCCAGTACTTC.

The V and J genes are TRBV19 and TRBJ2-1; TRBD2 matches 10 bases. Germline CDR1 and CDR2: LNHDA and SQIVND (reference sequence). The trim removed 5 bases at V and 8 bases at J, leaving 9 bases unmatched. CDR3 length: 15 residues. CDR3 residues: CASSFSGGPFYEQFF. The CDR3 DNA reads as TGTGCCAGTAGTTTTAGCGGGGGGCCCTTCTATGAGCAGTTCTTC.

J is TRBJ2-5 and V is TRBV2; D possibly corresponds to TRBD2 (5 bases). Germline CDR1 is SNHLY and CDR2 is FYNNEI. The CDR3 is 14 residues long. The V end was cut by 7 bases, the J end by 5 bases, with 17 bases between. CDR3 sequence: CASKRTPPGETQYF. In DNA, the CDR3 is TGTGCCAGCAAGAGGACTCCCCCCGGGGAGACCCAGTACTTC.

The rearrangement joins TRBV11-2 to TRBJ2-2; D is undetermined. V lost 6 bases, J lost 0 bases, and 8 bases lay in between. Germline assignment: CDR1 SGHAT and CDR2 FQNNGV. This CDR3 region has 14 residues. The CDR3 DNA sequence: TGTGCCAGCAGAGAGACTTCGAACACCGGGGAGCTGTTTTTT. It codes for CASRETSNTGELFF.

This chain uses TRBV25-1 with TRBJ1-1; 7 bases agree with TRBD1. Germline CDR1 reads MGHDK; CDR2 reads SYGVNS. The CDR3 sequence is 13 residues long. J gave up 5 bases and V 7 bases, and 7 bases lay outside the gene matches. The CDR3 is CASMGQLWTEAFF. The CDR3 DNA sequence: TGTGCCAGCATGGGACAGTTGTGGACTGAAGCTTTCTTT.

This clone was picked up one time. The V call is TRBV6-6, the J call TRBJ1-1; 8 bases are a match to TRBD1. Germline V gene lookup returns CDR1 MNHNY and CDR2 SVGAGI (reference sequence). CDR3 length equals 13 residues. Trimming removed 7 bases from V and 3 bases from J; junction bases left unmatched: 4. As DNA, the CDR3 is TGTGCCAGCATCCCGGACAGGGACACTGAAGCTTTCTTT. Translated, it gives CASIPDRDTEAFF.

V and J are TRBV3-1 (or the pseudogene TRBV3-2) and TRBJ1-2, with 9 bases fitting TRBD1. The CDR3 length is 14 residues. Germline assignment: CDR1 LGHDT and CDR2 YNNKEL (reference sequence). Trimming cost V 4 bases and J 3 bases; bases outside gene matches: 3. This chain's CDR3 is CASSPGQGYYGYTF. Written as DNA, the CDR3 is TGTGCCAGCAGCCCCGGACAGGGGTACTATGGCTACACCTTC.

The rearrangement joins TRBV11-2 to TRBJ1-1; D is possibly TRBD1 (5 bases). The CDR3 is made up of 14 amino acids. Germline-derived CDR1 and CDR2 are SGHAT and FQNNGV. V lost 4 bases to trimming and J lost 6 bases, with 15 bases between them. The CDR3 DNA reads as TGTGCCAGCAGCTCGGATCGGGGGGTCGCTGAAGCTTTCTTT. It specifies CASSSDRGVAEAFF.

The chain combines TRBV5-1 with TRBJ1-1; 10 bases are a match to TRBD1. CDR1 and CDR2 (germline): SGHRS, YFSETQ. J lost 3 bases, V lost 3 bases, and 8 bases had no gene match. This CDR3 has 16 amino acids. CDR3 sequence reads: CASSYLPDRGDTEAFF. CDR3 DNA sequence: TGCGCCAGCAGCTACCTCCCGGACAGGGGGGACACTGAAGCTTTCTTT.

J is TRBJ2-2 and V is TRBV19; 8 bases fit TRBD2. Looked up from germline, CDR1 is LNHDA and CDR2 is SQIVND (reference sequence). V trimming: 5 bases; J trimming: 6 bases; junction bases outside the gene matches: 11. This CDR3 is built from 16 residues. CDR3 nucleotide sequence: TGTGCCAGTAGTCTTCGAGCGGGGGAGGTCCCCGGGGAGCTGTTTTTT. Its protein is CASSLRAGEVPGELFF.

J is TRBJ2-3 and V is TRBV30, with TRBD2 identical over 8 bases. Germline V gene data show CDR1 as GTSNPN and CDR2 as SVGIG (reference sequence). There are 11 residues in the CDR3. Trimming cost V 5 bases and J 14 bases; bases outside gene matches: 9. The CDR3, as DNA: TGTGCCTGGTCCCCAGGGACTAGTGTGTATTTT. Protein sequence: CAWSPGTSVYF.

The gene calls are TRBV9 and TRBJ1-2; 10 bases are a match to TRBD1. CDR1 is SGDLS and CDR2 is YYNGEE in the germline V gene. V dropped 0 bases and J dropped 4; count of bases not matched to a gene: 9. The CDR3 runs 17 residues. The CDR3 is CASSVGGTGAVFYGYTF. CDR3 nucleotides: TGTGCCAGCAGCGTAGGAGGGACAGGGGCTGTTTTCTATGGCTACACCTTC.

The chain is built from TRBV7-6 and TRBJ1-2; TRBD1 might be the D (5 bases). Trimming removed 0 bases at V and 7 bases at J, with 9 bases between. The CDR3 loop spans 13 amino acids. Per germline, CDR1 SGHVS and CDR2 FNYEAQ. CDR3 DNA: TGTGCCAGCAGCTTAGCAGGGGAAATTGGCTACACCTTC. Translation: CASSLAGEIGYTF.

The chain uses TRBV27 and TRBJ2-5; unclear D gene. The V end lost 2 bases, the J end lost 4 bases, and 11 bases lay between the germline ends. CDR1 MNHEY and CDR2 SMNVEV come from the germline V gene (reference sequence). The CDR3 length is 14 residues. The chain's CDR3 is CASSLSPTGETQYF. The CDR3 DNA reads as TGTGCCAGCAGTTTAAGCCCCACGGGAGAGACCCAGTACTTC.

This chain connects TRBV20-1 to TRBJ2-3; D is unclear. In germline, CDR1 is DFQATT, CDR2 SNEGSKA (reference sequence). V was pared by 3 bases and J by 2 bases, with 12 bases between. The CDR3 length is 14 residues. The CDR3 reads CSASGAGNTDTQYF. DNA of the CDR3: TGCAGTGCTAGTGGCGCAGGAAACACAGATACGCAGTATTTT.